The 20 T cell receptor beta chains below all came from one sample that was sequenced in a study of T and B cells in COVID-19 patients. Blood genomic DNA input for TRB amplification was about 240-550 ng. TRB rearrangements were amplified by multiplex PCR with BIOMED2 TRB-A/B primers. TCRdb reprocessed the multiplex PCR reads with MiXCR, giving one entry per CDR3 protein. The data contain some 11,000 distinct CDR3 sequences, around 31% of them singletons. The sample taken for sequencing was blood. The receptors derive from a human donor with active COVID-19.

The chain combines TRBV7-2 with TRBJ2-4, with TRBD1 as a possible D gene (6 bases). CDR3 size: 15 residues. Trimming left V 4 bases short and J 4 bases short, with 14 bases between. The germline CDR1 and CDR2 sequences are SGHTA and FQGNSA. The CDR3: CASSSSGTPKNIQYF. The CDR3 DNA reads TGTGCCAGCAGCTCCTCCGGGACACCTAAAAACATTCAGTACTTC.

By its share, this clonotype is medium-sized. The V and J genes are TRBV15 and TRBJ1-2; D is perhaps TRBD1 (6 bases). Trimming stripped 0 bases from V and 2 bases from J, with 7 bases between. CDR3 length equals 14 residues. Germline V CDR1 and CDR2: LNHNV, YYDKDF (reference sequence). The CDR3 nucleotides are TGTGCCACCAGCAGAGAGGGGGCGAACTATGGCTACACCTTC. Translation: CATSREGANYGYTF.

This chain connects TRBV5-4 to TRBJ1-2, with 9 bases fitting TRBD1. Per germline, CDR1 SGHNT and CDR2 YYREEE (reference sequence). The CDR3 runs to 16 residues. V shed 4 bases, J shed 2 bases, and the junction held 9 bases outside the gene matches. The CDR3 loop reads CASSPRGGQGNYGYTF. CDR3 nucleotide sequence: TGTGCCAGCAGCCCACGAGGGGGACAGGGAAACTATGGCTACACCTTC.

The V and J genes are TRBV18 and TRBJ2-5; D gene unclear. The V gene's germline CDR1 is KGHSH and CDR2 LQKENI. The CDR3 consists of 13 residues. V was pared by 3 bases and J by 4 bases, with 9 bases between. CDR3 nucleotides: TGTGCCAGCTCACCGACGGGTTTAGAGACCCAGTACTTC. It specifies CASSPTGLETQYF.

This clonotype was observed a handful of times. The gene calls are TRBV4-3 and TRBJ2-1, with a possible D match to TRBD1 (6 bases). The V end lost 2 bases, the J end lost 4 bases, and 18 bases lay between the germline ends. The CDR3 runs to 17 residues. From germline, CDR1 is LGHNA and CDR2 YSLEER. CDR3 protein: CASSQSPGRQGYNEQFF. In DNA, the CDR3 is TGCGCCAGCAGCCAAAGCCCGGGGCGGCAGGGGTACAATGAGCAGTTCTTC.

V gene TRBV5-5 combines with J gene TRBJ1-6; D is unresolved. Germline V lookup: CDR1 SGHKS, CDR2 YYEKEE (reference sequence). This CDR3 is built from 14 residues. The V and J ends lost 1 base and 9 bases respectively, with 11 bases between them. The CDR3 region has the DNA TGTGCCAGCAGCTTGACAGTTTCAGGTTCACCCCTCCACTTT. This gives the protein CASSLTVSGSPLHF.

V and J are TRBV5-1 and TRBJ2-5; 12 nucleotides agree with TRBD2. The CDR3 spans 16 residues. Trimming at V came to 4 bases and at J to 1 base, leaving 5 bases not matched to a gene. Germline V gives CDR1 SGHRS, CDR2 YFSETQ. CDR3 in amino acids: CASSTGLAGFQETQYF. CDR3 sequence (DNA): TGCGCCAGCAGCACCGGACTAGCGGGGTTCCAAGAGACCCAGTACTTC.

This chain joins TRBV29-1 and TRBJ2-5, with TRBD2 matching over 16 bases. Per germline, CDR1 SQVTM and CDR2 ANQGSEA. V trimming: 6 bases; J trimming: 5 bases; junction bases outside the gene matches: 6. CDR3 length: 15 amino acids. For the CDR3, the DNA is TGCAGCGTGACCGGGACTAGCGGGGGGGCGGAGACCCAGTACTTC. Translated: CSVTGTSGGAETQYF.

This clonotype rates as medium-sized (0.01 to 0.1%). CDR3: CASSLNPPTGTQYF. In DNA, the CDR3 is TGTGCCAGCAGTTTAAACCCCCCAACGGGTACGCAGTATTTT. The chain couples TRBV27 to TRBJ2-3; no definite D call. Trimming removed 2 bases at V and 8 bases at J, with 14 bases between. The CDR3 runs 14 residues. Germline V lookup: CDR1 MNHEY, CDR2 SMNVEV (reference sequence).

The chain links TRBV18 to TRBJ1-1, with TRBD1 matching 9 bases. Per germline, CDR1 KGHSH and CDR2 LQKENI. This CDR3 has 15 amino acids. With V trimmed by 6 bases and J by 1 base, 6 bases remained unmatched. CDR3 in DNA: TGTGCCAGCTCGCCCACGACAGGGGGGAACACTGAAGCTTTCTTT. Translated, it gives CASSPTTGGNTEAFF.

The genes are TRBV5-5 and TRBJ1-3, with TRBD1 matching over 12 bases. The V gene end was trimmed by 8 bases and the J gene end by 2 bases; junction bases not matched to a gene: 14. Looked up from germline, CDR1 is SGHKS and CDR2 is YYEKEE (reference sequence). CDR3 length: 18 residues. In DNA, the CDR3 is TGTGCCAGAAGCGGCCTTACGGGACAGGGGGCTGCTGGAAACACCATATATTTT. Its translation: CARSGLTGQGAAGNTIYF. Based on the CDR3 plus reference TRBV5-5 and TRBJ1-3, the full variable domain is DAGVTQSPTHLIKTRGQQVTLRCSPISGHKSVSWYQQVLGQGPQFIFQYYEKEERGRGNFPDRFSARQFPNYSSELNVNALLLGDSALYLCARSGLTGQGAAGNTIYFGEGSWLTVV.

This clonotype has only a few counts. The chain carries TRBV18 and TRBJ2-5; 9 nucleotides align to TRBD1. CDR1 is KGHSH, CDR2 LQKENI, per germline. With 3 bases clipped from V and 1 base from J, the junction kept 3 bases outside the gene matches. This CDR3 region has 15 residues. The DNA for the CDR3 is TGTGCCAGCTCACCGTCGGGACAGGGCCAAGAGACCCAGTACTTC. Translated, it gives CASSPSGQGQETQYF.

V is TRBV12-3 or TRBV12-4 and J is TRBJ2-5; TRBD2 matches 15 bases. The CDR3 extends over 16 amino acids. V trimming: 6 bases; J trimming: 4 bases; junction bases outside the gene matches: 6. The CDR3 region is CASSVRGLAGGETQYF. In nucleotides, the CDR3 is TGTGCCAGCAGCGTGAGGGGACTAGCGGGGGGAGAGACCCAGTACTTC.

CDR3 in DNA: TGTGCCAGCAGCTTGTCAGGGCGCAATCAGCCCCAGCATTTT. Protein product: CASSLSGRNQPQHF. The V and J genes are TRBV5-6 and TRBJ1-5; possible D gene TRBD1, 5 bases. This CDR3 is 14 amino acids long. CDR1 SGHDT and CDR2 YYEEEE come from the germline V gene. Trimming removed 1 base at V and 2 bases at J, with 7 bases between.

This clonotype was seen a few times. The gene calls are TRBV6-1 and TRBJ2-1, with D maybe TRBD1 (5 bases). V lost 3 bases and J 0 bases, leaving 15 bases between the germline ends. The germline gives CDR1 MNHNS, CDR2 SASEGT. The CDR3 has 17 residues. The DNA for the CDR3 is TGTGCCAGCAGTGAGTACCCAGGGCCATCCTCCTACAATGAGCAGTTCTTC. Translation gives CASSEYPGPSSYNEQFF.

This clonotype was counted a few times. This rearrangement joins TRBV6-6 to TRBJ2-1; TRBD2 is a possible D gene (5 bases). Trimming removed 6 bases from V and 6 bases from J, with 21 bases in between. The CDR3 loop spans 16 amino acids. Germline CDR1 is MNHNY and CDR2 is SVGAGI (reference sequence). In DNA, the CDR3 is TGTGCCAGCAGCAGCGGCGCTCGCGGACGTGTCAATGAGCAGTTCTTC. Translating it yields CASSSGARGRVNEQFF.

CDR3 sequence (DNA): TGTGCCAGCAGCTTAGGAGGACAGCGACAAGAGACCCAGTACTTC. It codes for CASSLGGQRQETQYF. The V call is TRBV11-1, the J call TRBJ2-5; D possibly corresponds to TRBD1 (6 bases). This CDR3 contains 15 residues. CDR1 is SGHAT, CDR2 FQDESV, per germline (reference sequence). Trimming cost V 1 base and J 2 bases, with 11 bases left between them.

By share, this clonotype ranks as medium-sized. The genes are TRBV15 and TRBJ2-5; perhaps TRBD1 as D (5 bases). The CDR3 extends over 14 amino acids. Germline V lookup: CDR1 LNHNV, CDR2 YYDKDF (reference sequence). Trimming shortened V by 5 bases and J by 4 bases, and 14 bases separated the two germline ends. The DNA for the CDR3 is TGTGCCACCAGCCCCCGTCAGGGCACAGAGACCCAGTACTTC. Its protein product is CATSPRQGTETQYF.

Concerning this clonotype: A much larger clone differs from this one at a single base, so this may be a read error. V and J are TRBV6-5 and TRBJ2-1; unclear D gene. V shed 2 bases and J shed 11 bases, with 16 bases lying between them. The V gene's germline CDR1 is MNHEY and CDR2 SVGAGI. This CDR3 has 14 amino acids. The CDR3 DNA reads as TGTGCCAGCAGTTACCGCGGACCCAGCAGGCAGCAGTTCTTC. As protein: CASSYRGPSRQQFF.

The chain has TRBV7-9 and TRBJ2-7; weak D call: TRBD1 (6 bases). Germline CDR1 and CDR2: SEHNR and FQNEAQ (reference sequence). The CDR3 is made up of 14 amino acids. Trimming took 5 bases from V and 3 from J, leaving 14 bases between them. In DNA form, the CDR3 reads TGTGCCAGCAGCCGGGACATCGAATTCTACGAGCAGTACTTC. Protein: CASSRDIEFYEQYF.